The entry that follows covers one T cell receptor (beta chain) sequence. Which antigen it targets is not known. The CDR3 goes from the cysteine to the phenylalanine over 14 residues. The DNA sequence is not available. Reading the germline V gene gives CDR1 MDHEN and CDR2 SYDVKM. Sequencing relied on a NextSeq 550. The Human TCR Profiling Kit (MiLaboratory) was used to prepare UMI-labeled 5' RACE TRB cDNA libraries. The full amount of extracted RNA was used for cDNA synthesis, and the full amount of resulting cDNA was used for PCR amplification. Libraries were prepared in parallel with an identical number of PCR cycles. On the authors' methods: MIGEC and MiXCR extracted about 53,000 +/- 10,000 unique UMI-labeled TRB cDNA molecules per library, requiring at least two reads per UMI. On average, each library contained about 40,000 +/- 10,000 functional in-frame TRB CDR3 nucleotide clonotypes without stop codons. After each sample was downsampled to 5000 UMI-labeled TRB molecules, VDJtools was used to calculate diversity metrics such as normalized Shannon-Wiener and Chao1. VDJtools computed clonotype-size-weighted physicochemical properties of the central five CDR3 residues: interaction energy, strength, volume and Kidera factor 4. TCRdb reprocessed the reads; each CDR3 protein sequence makes one entry, and DNA is unavailable. The V and J calls follow TCRdb's processing rather than the paper's. The sample table includes about 130,000 distinct CDR3 sequences. The ten largest clones take up around 0.27% of the sample.

This record comes from a study of CXCR3-negative and CXCR3-positive naive CD8 T cells (dated by TCRdb to 2018 to 2020). Looking at the study overall: About 150 million TRB reads were obtained in total, roughly 1.5 +/- 0.3 million reads per library. Data from roughly eleven donors, pooled across two independent experiments, went into the diversity and physicochemical repertoire analyses. For the TRBV-TRBJ cluster analysis, the naive subsets came from 5 donors, while the memory cells came from 3 donors. What the study reported, not specific to this receptor: TRB CDR3s from CXCR3-positive naive cells showed higher hydrophobicity (lower Kidera factor 4), lower energy, and higher strength and volume indices than CXCR3-negative naive cells. Surface CD5, linked to self-reactivity in mice, was comparable between naive subsets; TCR interaction strength was therefore also inferred from TRB CDR3 physicochemical properties. Freshly isolated PBMCs were used for most assays because CXCR3 expression went down partially after cryopreservation. Both naive subsets had comparably high repertoire diversity, while memory CD8+ T cells had much lower repertoire diversity. Within the same donor, TRBV-TRBJ usage looked similar between naive CXCR3-negative and CXCR3-positive cells, but memory cells had distinct patterns.

For each CD8+ T cell subset, flow sorting was done in triplicate, and 300,000 or so cells per subset went directly into RLT lysis buffer. To keep memory contaminants out, a stringent definition of naive CD8+ T cells was applied: CD45RO-CCR7+CD27+CD95-. Standard density gradient centrifugation was used to isolate peripheral blood mononuclear cells from buffy coats. Naive CXCR3-negative and CXCR3-positive CD8+ T cells were flow-sorted on a FACSAria III. Total RNA was extracted from sorted cells using an RNeasy Mini Kit. Specimen: naive CXCR3- CD8+ T cells from blood. Read against the paper, the sample's cell subset or site label means: CD45RO-CCR7+CD27+CD95- naive CD8+ T cells lacking CXCR3 (TNR3-). The chain is encoded by TRBV28 joined to TRBJ1-6; TCRdb's D call of TRBD1 is untestable without DNA. The sequence was collected from a human donor in good health. Some clones in this sample may be carry-over from other donors' samples. CDR3 protein: CASSPDIRNSPLHF. The variable domain in full, with residues beyond the CDR3 obtained from the reference TRBV28 and TRBJ1-6 genes, is DVKVTQSSRYLVKRTGEKVFLECVQDMDHENMFWYRQDPGLGLRLIYFSYDVKMKEKGDIPEGYSVSREKKERFSLILESASTNQTSMYLCASSPDIRNSPLHFGNGTRLTVT.